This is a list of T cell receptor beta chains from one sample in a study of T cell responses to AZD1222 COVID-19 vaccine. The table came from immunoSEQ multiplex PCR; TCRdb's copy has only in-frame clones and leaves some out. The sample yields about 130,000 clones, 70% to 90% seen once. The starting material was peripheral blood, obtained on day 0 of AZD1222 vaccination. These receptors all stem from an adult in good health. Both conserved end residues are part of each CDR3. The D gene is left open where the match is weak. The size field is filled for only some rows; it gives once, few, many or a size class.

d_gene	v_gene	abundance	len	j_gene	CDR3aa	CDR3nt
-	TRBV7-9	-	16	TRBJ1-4	CASSPPSERVNEKLFF	TGTGCCAGCAGCCCTCCCTCGGAAAGGGTTAATGAAAAACTGTTTTTT
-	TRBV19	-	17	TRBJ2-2	CASSPTPGSRTTGELFF	TGTGCCAGTAGTCCAACCCCGGGTAGCCGGACGACCGGGGAGCTGTTTTTT
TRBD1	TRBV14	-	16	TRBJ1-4	CASSQDQVGQNIMLFF	TGTGCCAGCAGCCAAGATCAAGTGGGACAGAATATTATGCTGTTTTTT
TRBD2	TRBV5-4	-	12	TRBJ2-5	CASRGGQETQYF	TGTGCCAGCAGGGGAGGGCAAGAGACCCAGTACTTC
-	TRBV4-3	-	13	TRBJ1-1	CASSQDPNTEAFF	TGCGCCAGCAGCCAAGACCCGAACACTGAAGCTTTCTTT
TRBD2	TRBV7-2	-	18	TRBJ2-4	CASSLSGGGRASKNIQYF	TGTGCCAGCAGCTTAAGTGGAGGCGGGAGGGCTTCCAAAAACATTCAGTACTTC
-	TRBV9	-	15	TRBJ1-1	CASSVEGRGGTEAFF	TGTGCCAGCAGCGTAGAGGGCAGGGGAGGAACTGAAGCTTTCTTT
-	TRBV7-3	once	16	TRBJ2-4	CASSSSGGLAKNIQYF	TGTGCCAGCAGCTCCTCTGGTGGCTTAGCCAAAAACATTCAGTACTTC
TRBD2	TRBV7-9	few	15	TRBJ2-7	CASSNPPGGNYEQYF	TGTGCCAGCAGTAACCCACCGGGAGGAAACTACGAGCAGTACTTC
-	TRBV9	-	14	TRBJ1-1	CASSVGRMNTEAFF	TGTGCCAGCAGCGTTGGTCGGATGAACACTGAAGCTTTCTTT
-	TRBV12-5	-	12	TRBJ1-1	CATSYWDTEAFF	TGTGCGACGAGTTATTGGGACACTGAAGCTTTCTTT
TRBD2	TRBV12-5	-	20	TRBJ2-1	CASGSPTSGGATGVSNEQFF	TGTGCTAGTGGTTCCCCCACTAGCGGGGGAGCGACGGGGGTTAGCAATGAGCAGTTCTTC
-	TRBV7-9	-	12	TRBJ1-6	CASSLENSPLHF	TGTGCCAGCAGCTTGGAAAATTCACCCCTCCACTTT
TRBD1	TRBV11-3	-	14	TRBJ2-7	CASSLTDRSYEQYF	TGTGCCAGCAGCTTAACGGACAGGTCCTACGAGCAGTACTTC
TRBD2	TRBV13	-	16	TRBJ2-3	CASSSASGSITDTQYF	TGTGCCAGCAGTTCTGCTAGCGGGAGTATCACAGATACGCAGTATTTT
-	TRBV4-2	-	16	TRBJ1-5	CASSQEGGLVWQPQHF	TGTGCCAGCAGCCAAGAGGGGGGATTGGTATGGCAGCCCCAGCATTTT
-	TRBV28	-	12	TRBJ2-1	CASKEVNNEQFF	TGTGCCAGCAAAGAGGTGAACAATGAGCAGTTCTTC
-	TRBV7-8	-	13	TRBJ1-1	CASSFTGGTEAFF	TGTGCCAGCAGCTTTACAGGAGGAACTGAAGCTTTCTTT
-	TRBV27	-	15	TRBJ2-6	CASGTGAAGANVLTF	TGTGCCAGCGGTACGGGGGCTGCTGGGGCCAACGTCCTGACTTTC
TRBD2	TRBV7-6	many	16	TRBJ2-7	CASSTTAGTRVYEQYF	TGTGCCAGCAGCACTACCGCCGGGACTAGAGTCTACGAGCAGTACTTC
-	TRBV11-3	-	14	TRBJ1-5	CASSSSGQNQPQHF	TGTGCCAGCAGCTCGTCGGGACAAAATCAGCCCCAGCATTTT